One sample yielded the 9 T cell receptor beta chains listed below, sequenced in a study of blood T cell repertoires in COVID-19. Profiled with immunoSEQ multiplex PCR; TCRdb holds only in-frame clones, not every one. The table lists a few hundred thousand clones, 80% to 90% of them singletons, with 1.2% in the top ten. The specimen was PBMCs or T cells enriched from blood (not recorded which). These receptors came from a man aged 25 to 45 who had recovered from COVID-19.

This clone was counted once. This sequence joins TRBV19 and TRBJ1-2; TRBD1 aligns across 8 bases. Per the germline V gene, CDR1 is LNHDA and CDR2 is SQIVND (reference sequence). This CDR3 region has 15 residues. Trimming removed 4 bases from V and 2 bases from J; junction bases left unmatched: 6. Here the CDR3 DNA reads TGTGCCAGTAGTAGTCGACAGGGGCGGAACTATGGCTACACCTTC. It yields the protein CASSSRQGRNYGYTF.

The rearrangement joins TRBV19 to TRBJ2-5; 10 bases are shared with TRBD2. J lost 2 bases, V lost 4 bases, and 7 bases had no gene match. This CDR3 is 16 amino acids long. CDR1 is LNHDA and CDR2 is SQIVND in the germline V gene (reference sequence). DNA for the CDR3: TGTGCCAGTAGTACGAGCTTAGCGGGGGGACAAGAGACCCAGTACTTC. Its translation: CASSTSLAGGQETQYF.

This chain connects TRBV9 to TRBJ1-5; 7 nucleotides line up with TRBD1. The J segment lost 4 bases and the V segment lost 0 bases, leaving 4 bases of the junction unmatched. CDR1 is SGDLS, CDR2 YYNGEE, per germline. This CDR3 is built from 15 residues. The CDR3 protein is CASSVGGTDNQPQHF. The CDR3 DNA sequence: TGTGCCAGCAGCGTAGGGGGGACAGATAATCAGCCCCAGCATTTT. Drawing the rest from reference TRBV9 and TRBJ1-5, the complete variable domain is DSGVTQTPKHLITATGQRVTLRCSPRSGDLSVYWYQQSLDQGLQFLIQYYNGEERAKGNILERFSAQQFPDLHSELNLSSLELGDSALYFCASSVGGTDNQPQHFGDGTRLSIL.

The gene calls are TRBV30 and TRBJ2-1, with TRBD2 as a possible D gene (5 bases). Germline V gives CDR1 GTSNPN, CDR2 SVGIG (reference sequence). V was cut by 2 bases and J by 9 bases, with 11 bases left in between. This CDR3 contains 12 residues. CDR3 coding DNA: TGTGCCTGGAGTTCTAACCGGGGTGAGCAGTTCTTC. Translating gives CAWSSNRGEQFF.

This clone has just one count. The rearrangement uses TRBV10-3 and TRBJ2-1; possibly TRBD2 for D (7 bases). V dropped 7 bases and J dropped 5 bases, with 12 bases sitting between them. The CDR3 totals 13 residues. Germline lookup yields CDR1 ENHRY and CDR2 SYGVKD. As DNA, the CDR3 is TGTGCCATCACCGGGGGGCGGGACAATGAGCAGTTCTTC. Amino acid sequence: CAITGGRDNEQFF.

V usage is TRBV9 and J usage is TRBJ2-7; 16 nucleotides agree with TRBD2. The CDR3 is 16 residues long. The V gene's germline CDR1 is SGDLS and CDR2 YYNGEE. Germline trimming cut 2 bases from V and 2 bases from J; bases unmatched to any gene: 1. CDR3 in amino acids: CASSVGLAGGAYEQYF. The DNA for the CDR3 is TGTGCCAGCAGCGTGGGACTAGCGGGAGGGGCCTACGAGCAGTACTTC.

The chain is built from TRBV19 and TRBJ1-1; 9 bases match TRBD1. With V trimmed by 3 bases and J by 6 bases, 5 bases remained unmatched. This CDR3 comprises 14 residues. Germline loops: CDR1 LNHDA, CDR2 SQIVND (reference sequence). The CDR3 protein is CASSMGTGRAEAFF. The CDR3 nucleotides are TGTGCCAGTAGTATGGGGACAGGGCGGGCTGAAGCTTTCTTT.

The chain joins TRBV3-1 (or the pseudogene TRBV3-2) to TRBJ2-7; 7 bases map to TRBD2. Looked up from germline, CDR1 is LGHDT and CDR2 is YNNKEL (reference sequence). Germline trimming cut 10 bases from V and 2 bases from J; bases unmatched to any gene: 5. This CDR3 has 12 residues. CDR3: CATGGIPYEQYF. The DNA for the CDR3 is TGTGCCACCGGGGGGATACCCTACGAGCAGTACTTC.

The chain uses TRBV19 and TRBJ1-6; the match to TRBD1 covers 7 bases. With V trimmed by 5 bases and J by 7 bases, 5 bases remained unmatched. The V gene's germline CDR1 is LNHDA and CDR2 SQIVND (reference sequence). The CDR3 covers 14 residues. CDR3 DNA: TGTGCCAGTAGTCCCGGGACAGAGAATTCACCCCTCCACTTT. This translates into CASSPGTENSPLHF.